This passage covers 26 T cell receptor beta chains from one sample sequenced in a study of regulatory T cells in long-lasting Graves disease. The time point is: newly diagnosed GD, antithyroid drugs for less than 3 months. Construction of the TCR library relied on RNA isolated from PBMCs. According to the study, TCR beta libraries were built with iRepertoire HTBI primers and CDR3-region Arm-PCR. TCRdb reanalysed the multiplex PCR reads using MiXCR and keeps one entry per CDR3 protein. This table has hundreds of thousands of distinct CDR3 sequences, about 16% appearing once. Specimen: peripheral blood mononuclear cells (PBMCs), collected at new diagnosis, from a patient treated with antithyroid drugs. These receptors all come from a female donor with Graves disease.

As for this clonotype: This clone may be a read error of a much larger clone one base away. The chain is built from TRBV10-2 and TRBJ1-1; D not certain. The V gene's germline CDR1 is WSHSY and CDR2 SAAADI. The CDR3 is 13 residues long. The DNA of the CDR3 is TGCGCCAGCAGTGAGTTGCGGTCCACTGAAGTTTTCTTT. Its protein product is CASSELRSTEVFF.

This clonotype has at least ten counts. The J gene is TRBJ2-2, the V gene TRBV12-3 or TRBV12-4, with D perhaps being TRBD1 or TRBD2 (5 bases each). The ends were cut back, 2 bases at V and 9 bases at J, with 25 bases in the middle. The CDR3 is made up of 18 amino acids. CDR3 nucleotides: TGTGCCAGCAGTTTACCCGATAGACCGTTGCGAGGGGCTAGGGAGCTGTTTTTT. Translated, it gives CASSLPDRPLRGARELFF.

In this sample, this clonotype turned up many times. The chain employs TRBV29-1 and TRBJ2-7, with D maybe TRBD2 (5 bases). Germline CDR1 is SQVTM and CDR2 is ANQGSEA. V was clipped by 4 bases and J by 5 bases, with 6 bases between them. CDR3 size: 10 residues. The CDR3: CSVVGDEQYF. CDR3 bases: TGCAGCGTTGTGGGAGACGAGCAGTACTTC.

A few counts support this clonotype. This chain joins TRBV6-1 and TRBJ1-1; D is undetermined. Looked up from germline, CDR1 is MNHNS and CDR2 is SASEGT. CDR3 length: 11 residues. V was cut by 7 bases and J by 4 bases, with 7 bases left in between. For the CDR3, the DNA is TGTGCCAGCACCCAATCCACTGAAGCTTTCTTT. Translated: CASTQSTEAFF.

This clonotype has more than one count but fewer than ten. The gene calls are TRBV24-1 and TRBJ2-3; maybe TRBD1 (5 bases). The CDR3 contains 14 residues. Germline V gene lookup returns CDR1 KGHDR and CDR2 SFDVKD. Trimming took 5 bases from V and 2 from J, leaving 10 bases between them. The CDR3 reads CATSGVRATDTQYF. The CDR3 DNA reads TGTGCCACCAGTGGAGTCAGGGCCACAGATACGCAGTATTTT.

This clonotype occurred many times. V and J are TRBV29-1 and TRBJ2-1; D may match TRBD1 or TRBD2 (5 bases each). With 3 bases removed from V and 7 bases from J, the gap between germline ends came to 13 bases. The CDR3 consists of 13 residues. Germline V gene sequence: CDR1 SQVTM, CDR2 ANQGSEA. In DNA, the CDR3 is TGCAGCGTTGAGGGACGGCACGGAAATGAGCAGTTCTTC. It yields the protein CSVEGRHGNEQFF.

This clonotype appeared many times. This sequence joins TRBV9 and TRBJ2-2; D is unresolved. Trimming left V 0 bases short and J 2 bases short, with 2 bases between. CDR1 SGDLS and CDR2 YYNGEE come from the germline V gene. CDR3 size: 13 residues. DNA for the CDR3: TGTGCCAGCAGCGTAGAAAACACCGGGGAGCTGTTTTTT. This encodes CASSVENTGELFF.

This clonotype was seen many times. The chain employs TRBV30 and TRBJ1-2, with a tentative D call TRBD1 (5 bases). Germline V CDR1 and CDR2: GTSNPN, SVGIG (reference sequence). The V and J ends lost 0 bases and 2 bases respectively, with 16 bases between them. This CDR3 contains 16 residues. The CDR3 sequence is CAWSVQKRQYNYGYTF. For the CDR3, the DNA is TGTGCCTGGAGTGTACAGAAAAGACAGTACAACTATGGCTACACCTTC.

J is TRBJ2-4 and V is TRBV7-9; D is possibly TRBD2 (6 bases). The CDR3 is 16 residues long. Per germline, CDR1 SEHNR and CDR2 FQNEAQ (reference sequence). V was cut by 5 bases and J by 0 bases, with 14 bases left in between. The DNA of the CDR3 is TGTGCCAGCAGCGGGGGGTTGAACCTAGCCAAAAACATTCAGTACTTC. Residues: CASSGGLNLAKNIQYF. Looking up the rest from reference TRBV7-9 and TRBJ2-4 gives the full variable domain: DTGVSQNPRHKITKRGQNVTFRCDPISEHNRLYWYRQTLGQGPEFLTYFQNEAQLEKSRLLSDRFSAERPKGSFSTLEIQRTEQGDSAMYLCASSGGLNLAKNIQYFGAGTRLSVL.

This clonotype was counted at least ten times. V gene TRBV2 combines with J gene TRBJ1-1; D might be TRBD1 (6 bases). V shed 6 bases and J shed 11 bases, with 19 bases lying between them. Germline V gene lookup returns CDR1 SNHLY and CDR2 FYNNEI. This CDR3 region has 13 residues. The CDR3 nucleotides are TGTGCCAGCAGGAGGGACATTACTATGTCGGCTTTCTTT. Translation gives CASRRDITMSAFF.

Many counts were recorded for this clonotype. The genes are TRBV5-1 and TRBJ2-3; 9 bases match TRBD2. Trimming at V came to 3 bases and at J to 1 base, leaving 3 bases not matched to a gene. This CDR3 has 15 residues. CDR1 is SGHRS and CDR2 is YFSETQ in the germline V gene. As DNA, the CDR3 is TGCGCCAGCAGCTCAGGACTAGCGCGCACAGATACGCAGTATTTT. It yields the protein CASSSGLARTDTQYF.

The chain combines TRBV5-1 with TRBJ1-1, with TRBD1 matching 9 bases. The CDR3 extends over 15 amino acids. V lost 4 bases and J lost 3; bases outside the gene matches: 7. Germline V CDR1 and CDR2: SGHRS, YFSETQ. This CDR3 is CASSPAGQGHTEAFF. The CDR3, as DNA: TGCGCCAGCAGCCCAGCGGGACAGGGTCACACTGAAGCTTTCTTT.

The table lists this clonotype with many counts. The chain carries TRBV6-5 and TRBJ2-1, with TRBD2 as a possible D gene (5 bases). There are 13 residues in the CDR3. V lost 2 bases, J lost 3 bases, and 5 bases lay in between. Germline V gene data show CDR1 as MNHEY and CDR2 as SVGAGI. The CDR3 region is CASSYGLYNEQFF. CDR3 DNA sequence: TGTGCCAGCAGTTACGGACTCTACAATGAGCAGTTCTTC.

The rearrangement uses TRBV4-2 and TRBJ2-3, with 10 bases lining up with TRBD2. CDR1 and CDR2 from the germline V gene are LGHNA and YNFKEQ. CDR3 length equals 19 residues. The trim removed 4 bases at V and 0 bases at J, leaving 13 bases unmatched. The CDR3 protein is CASSLNLLAGAFSTDTQYF. In DNA, the CDR3 is TGTGCCAGCAGCCTAAATTTGCTAGCGGGGGCGTTTAGCACAGATACGCAGTATTTT.

This clonotype was seen more than once but under ten times. The chain links TRBV29-1 to TRBJ1-3; tentatively, D is TRBD1 (6 bases). CDR3 length: 15 residues. Germline V gene data show CDR1 as SQVTM and CDR2 as ANQGSEA. Trimming stripped 3 bases from V and 7 bases from J, with 19 bases between. CDR3 sequence: CSVEKNQGNINTIYF. CDR3 DNA sequence: TGCAGCGTTGAGAAGAATCAGGGGAATATCAACACCATATATTTT. The full variable domain, rest sourced from reference TRBV29-1 and TRBJ1-3, is SAVISQKPSRDICQRGTSLTIQCQVDSQVTMMFWYRQQPGQSLTLIATANQGSEATYESGFVIDKFPISRPNLTFSTLTVSNMSPEDSSIYLCSVEKNQGNINTIYFGEGSWLTVV.

This clonotype was seen at least ten times. The chain carries TRBV11-2 and TRBJ1-1; no firm D call. The CDR3 is 13 residues long. V lost 2 bases to trimming and J lost 5 bases, with 9 bases between them. Looked up from germline, CDR1 is SGHAT and CDR2 is FQNNGV. Written as DNA, the CDR3 is TGTGCCAGCAGCTTAAGCGACACTACTGAAGCTTTCTTT. Encoded protein: CASSLSDTTEAFF.

The rearrangement joins TRBV19 to TRBJ1-4; D not resolved. Germline-derived CDR1 and CDR2 are LNHDA and SQIVND (reference sequence). The ends were cut back, 7 bases at V and 0 bases at J, with 12 bases in the middle. This CDR3 spans 15 amino acids. The CDR3 region has the DNA TGTGCCAGTAACGAAGGGCAGGCAACTAATGAAAAACTGTTTTTT. Protein product: CASNEGQATNEKLFF.

This clonotype was detected ten times or more. The CDR3 DNA reads TGTGCCAGCAGTTTTCGGACAGGGGCCTCCTACAATGAGCAGTTCTTC. The encoded protein is CASSFRTGASYNEQFF. V gene TRBV2 combines with J gene TRBJ2-1, with TRBD1 matching over 9 bases. CDR1 and CDR2 (germline): SNHLY, FYNNEI. This CDR3 comprises 16 residues. The J segment lost 0 bases and the V segment lost 5 bases, leaving 5 bases of the junction unmatched.

Many counts were recorded for this clonotype. The chain is built from TRBV20-1 and TRBJ2-7; TRBD1 matches at 8 bases. This CDR3 has 13 residues. Per the germline V gene, CDR1 is DFQATT and CDR2 is SNEGSKA (reference sequence). V lost 6 bases and J lost 4; bases outside the gene matches: 8. CDR3 nucleotide sequence: TGCAGTGCCCAGGGGGCGGTGGGTTACGAGCAGTACTTC. Translating it yields CSAQGAVGYEQYF.

This clonotype was observed a few times. The gene calls are TRBV12-3 or TRBV12-4 and TRBJ2-2, with a weak D call TRBD2 (5 bases). This CDR3 has 16 amino acids. Trimming removed 2 bases at V and 4 bases at J, with 14 bases between. The DNA for the CDR3 is TGTGCCAGCAGTTTATGGGTGGGAGCTGGCACCGGGGAGCTGTTTTTT. Translating it yields CASSLWVGAGTGELFF.

This clonotype was recorded a few times. CDR3 residues: CASSLNSGGSSSSYEQYF. The CDR3 nucleotides read TGTGCCAGCAGTTTAAATAGTGGCGGCAGTTCGAGCTCCTACGAGCAGTACTTC. The genes are TRBV12-3 or TRBV12-4 and TRBJ2-7; D not resolved. The CDR3 runs 18 residues. V shed 2 bases and J shed 0 bases, with 20 bases lying between them.

This clonotype appeared many times. This chain connects TRBV7-2 to TRBJ2-2; the D is unclear. The ends were cut back, 6 bases at V and 2 bases at J, with 13 bases in the middle. Germline-derived CDR1 and CDR2 are SGHTA and FQGNSA. There are 15 residues in the CDR3. This CDR3 is CASRISRANTGELFF. Written as DNA, the CDR3 is TGTGCCAGCAGAATTAGCAGAGCTAACACCGGGGAGCTGTTTTTT.

This clonotype showed up just once. The chain uses TRBV29-1 and TRBJ1-2; D unclear. CDR3 size: 12 residues. Germline assignment: CDR1 SQVTM and CDR2 ANQGSEA. Trimming took off 5 bases at V and 3 bases at J, with 10 bases between the two ends. In DNA, the CDR3 is TGCAGCGTTTATGACACCGACTATGGCTACACCTTC. Its protein is CSVYDTDYGYTF.

This chain connects TRBV4-1 to TRBJ2-3; 10 bases match TRBD1. V lost 4 bases to trimming and J lost 7 bases; unmatched junction nucleotides: 14. Germline CDR1 is MGHRA and CDR2 is YSYEKL. The CDR3 loop spans 17 amino acids. CDR3 sequence reads: CASSPDSGTGERNTQYF. Written as DNA, the CDR3 is TGCGCCAGCAGCCCTGATAGCGGGACAGGGGAAAGGAATACGCAGTATTTT.

This clonotype was found many times. The chain carries TRBV4-1 and TRBJ1-1; D not resolved. Germline V gives CDR1 MGHRA, CDR2 YSYEKL. The length of the CDR3 is 13 residues. Trimming took off 0 bases at V and 5 bases at J, with 7 bases between the two ends. CDR3 residues: CASSQEDGTEAFF. CDR3 DNA sequence: TGCGCCAGCAGCCAAGAGGACGGGACTGAAGCTTTCTTT.

The sample holds many counts of this clonotype. This chain connects TRBV27 to TRBJ1-2, with a possible D match to TRBD1 (6 bases). The V end was cut by 5 bases, the J end by 4 bases, with 17 bases between. The CDR3 runs to 15 residues. CDR1 is MNHEY and CDR2 is SMNVEV in the germline V gene (reference sequence). CDR3: CASSPQQGIGYGYTF. CDR3 bases: TGTGCCAGCAGTCCCCAACAGGGAATAGGCTATGGCTACACCTTC.